The 28 T cell receptor beta chains below all came from one sample that was sequenced in a study of OX40 agonist ivuxolimab in advanced cancers. Clones were read by immunoSEQ multiplex PCR, and TCRdb kept only the in-frame ones, dropping some. The sample gives some 60,000 clones, approximately 81% of which show up once; 1.9% is in the top ten. The starting material was CD4+ or CD8+ T cells sorted from blood, obtained in a trial of the OX40 agonist ivuxolimab. The receptors stem from an adult with an advanced solid tumor such as melanoma, head and neck, liver or kidney cancer.

This clone was seen a few times. The chain uses TRBV11-3 and TRBJ2-1, with TRBD2 as a possible D gene (5 bases). The V gene's germline CDR1 is SGHNT and CDR2 YENEEA. This CDR3 is built from 14 residues. Trimming took 5 bases from V and 6 from J, leaving 14 bases between them. CDR3 protein: CASSPRTSSNEQFF. For the CDR3, the DNA is TGTGCCAGCAGCCCCAGGACTTCCAGCAATGAGCAGTTCTTC. Full variable domain (missing parts from reference TRBV11-3 and TRBJ2-1): EAGVVQSPRYKIIEKKQPVAFWCNPISGHNTLYWYLQNLGQGPELLIRYENEEAVDDSQLPKDRFSAERLKGVDSTLKIQPAELGDSAVYLCASSPRTSSNEQFFGPGTRLTVL.

The CDR3 DNA reads TGTGCCAGCACCCAGAGGGCGGGAGGCCGGAGCGAGCAGTACTTC. Protein sequence: CASTQRAGGRSEQYF. This chain connects TRBV7-2 to TRBJ2-7; TRBD2 matches 8 bases. This CDR3 is built from 15 residues. Germline CDR1 and CDR2: SGHTA and FQGNSA. The ends lost 7 bases at V and 6 bases at J; junction bases unmatched: 14.

This clone was detected only a few times. This chain joins TRBV11-2 and TRBJ2-3; D remains ambiguous. This CDR3 contains 17 residues. The V and J ends lost 1 base and 0 bases respectively, with 14 bases between them. Looked up from germline, CDR1 is SGHAT and CDR2 is FQNNGV. CDR3: CASSLVPTRLSTDTQYF. The DNA for the CDR3 is TGTGCCAGCAGCTTAGTACCCACCCGATTGAGCACAGATACGCAGTATTTT.

The chain has TRBV5-8 and TRBJ2-2; a possible D gene is TRBD2 (6 bases). The V end was cut by 4 bases, the J end by 5 bases, with 15 bases between. The CDR3 contains 15 residues. Per germline, CDR1 SGHTS and CDR2 YDEGEE. CDR3 nucleotide sequence: TGTGCCAGCAGCCTGGGCGGGGCTGGGACCGGGGAGCTGTTTTTT. Its translation is CASSLGGAGTGELFF. Combining the CDR3 with reference TRBV5-8 and TRBJ2-2 gives the whole variable domain EAGVTQSPTHLIKTRGQQATLRCSPISGHTSVYWYQQALGLGLQFLLWYDEGEERNRGNFPPRFSGRQFPNYSSELNVNALELEDSALYLCASSLGGAGTGELFFGEGSRLTVL.

This clone occurred a few times. The chain joins TRBV7-9 to TRBJ1-1; D possibly corresponds to TRBD1 (5 bases). V shed 5 bases and J shed 4 bases, with 14 bases lying between them. The CDR3 runs 14 residues. Per the germline V gene, CDR1 is SEHNR and CDR2 is FQNEAQ (reference sequence). The CDR3: CASSTQGRVTEAFF. In DNA, the CDR3 is TGTGCCAGCAGCACGCAGGGAAGGGTCACTGAAGCTTTCTTT.

The J gene is TRBJ1-1, the V gene TRBV7-9, with D unclear. The germline CDR1 and CDR2 sequences are SEHNR and FQNEAQ (reference sequence). This CDR3 contains 13 residues. The V end lost 5 bases, the J end lost 4 bases, and 11 bases lay between the germline ends. CDR3 region: CASSLETGTEAFF. CDR3 coding DNA: TGTGCCAGCAGCCTGGAGACGGGCACTGAAGCTTTCTTT.

This clone was detected only a few times. The chain joins TRBV11-1 to TRBJ1-1, with 7 bases identical to TRBD1. This CDR3 region has 15 residues. Germline CDR1 reads SGHAT; CDR2 reads FQDESV (reference sequence). V shed 6 bases and J 1 base; nucleotides not matched to a gene: 8. CDR3 sequence (DNA): TGTGCCAGCAGTTGGTCCGGGACAGCGAACACTGAAGCTTTCTTT. Its protein is CASSWSGTANTEAFF. Based on the CDR3 plus reference TRBV11-1 and TRBJ1-1, the full variable domain is EAEVAQSPRYKITEKSQAVAFWCDPISGHATLYWYRQILGQGPELLVQFQDESVVDDSQLPKDRFSAERLKGVDSTLKIQPAELGDSAMYLCASSWSGTANTEAFFGQGTRLTVV.

This chain joins TRBV9 and TRBJ2-6, with D perhaps matching TRBD1 or TRBD2 (5 bases each). The germline V gene encodes CDR1 SGDLS and CDR2 YYNGEE. V was trimmed by 3 bases and J by 1 base, leaving 20 bases between them. The CDR3 extends over 19 amino acids. CDR3 amino acids: CASSAGLRGPSSGANVLTF. The CDR3 DNA is TGTGCCAGCAGCGCTGGTTTGAGGGGTCCCTCTTCTGGGGCCAACGTCCTGACTTTC.

This clone came up a few times. V gene TRBV9 combines with J gene TRBJ1-3; the D is unclear. Per the germline V gene, CDR1 is SGDLS and CDR2 is YYNGEE. The CDR3 has 14 amino acids. Trimming stripped 0 bases from V and 0 bases from J, with 4 bases between. CDR3 DNA: TGTGCCAGCAGCGTAGACCACTCTGGAAACACCATATATTTT. Amino acids: CASSVDHSGNTIYF.

Many counts were recorded for this clone. The V gene is TRBV5-1, the J gene TRBJ2-3; TRBD2 matches 11 bases. With V trimmed by 8 bases and J by 2 bases, 4 bases remained unmatched. The V gene's germline CDR1 is SGHRS and CDR2 YFSETQ. The CDR3 totals 14 residues. CDR3 in amino acids: CASGTSGPTDTQYF. CDR3 nucleotide sequence: TGCGCCAGTGGGACTAGCGGCCCCACAGATACGCAGTATTTT.

The chain couples TRBV2 to TRBJ2-5, with no clear D. Germline V gene data show CDR1 as SNHLY and CDR2 as FYNNEI. V was pared by 4 bases and J by 4 bases, with 4 bases between. This CDR3 comprises 11 residues. The CDR3 spells CASSVAETQYF. In nucleotides, the CDR3 is TGTGCCAGCAGTGTGGCAGAGACCCAGTACTTC.

This clone was observed a handful of times. The genes are TRBV5-8 and TRBJ2-7, with 11 nucleotides matching TRBD2. Germline assignment: CDR1 SGHTS and CDR2 YDEGEE. This CDR3 contains 15 residues. Unmatched junction bases numbered 5, after V lost 4 bases and J lost 2 bases. The CDR3 DNA reads TGTGCCAGCAGCCCGGGACTAGCGGAGGCCTACGAGCAGTACTTC. Amino acid sequence: CASSPGLAEAYEQYF.

J is TRBJ2-6 and V is TRBV19; 9 nucleotides align to TRBD1. Unmatched junction bases numbered 13, after V lost 7 bases and J lost 0 bases. Germline V gives CDR1 LNHDA, CDR2 SQIVND (reference sequence). The length of the CDR3 is 19 residues. CDR3 coding DNA: TGTGCCAGTACGCATTTTAGGACAGGGGTTGTCTCTGGGGCCAACGTCCTGACTTTC. As protein: CASTHFRTGVVSGANVLTF.

The chain uses TRBV18 and TRBJ1-1, with 7 nucleotides matching TRBD1. Unmatched junction bases numbered 10, after V lost 6 bases and J lost 6 bases. The germline gives CDR1 KGHSH, CDR2 LQKENI. The CDR3 totals 14 residues. CDR3 bases: TGTGCCAGCTCCCCGGGACAGCTCCGCTCTGAAGCTTTCTTT. This gives the protein CASSPGQLRSEAFF.

The chain combines TRBV9 with TRBJ2-5, with a possible D match to TRBD2 (7 bases). V lost 4 bases and J lost 4, with 14 bases in between. Germline V gene data show CDR1 as SGDLS and CDR2 as YYNGEE. This CDR3 has 14 residues. The CDR3 loop is CASSPGGAGETQYF. CDR3 DNA: TGTGCCAGCAGCCCTGGGGGGGCAGGAGAGACCCAGTACTTC.

The chain couples TRBV30 to TRBJ1-1, with D possibly being TRBD1 (5 bases). The CDR3 covers 11 residues. The ends were cut back, 8 bases at V and 5 bases at J, with 12 bases in the middle. Germline values: CDR1 GTSNPN, CDR2 SVGIG (reference sequence). CDR3 region: CAGGGGTEAFF. The CDR3 nucleotides read TGTGCCGGGGGTGGAGGAACTGAAGCTTTCTTT. Complete variable domain (other parts from reference TRBV30 and TRBJ1-1): SQTIHQWPATLVQPVGSPLSLECTVEGTSNPNLYWYRQAAGRGLQLLFYSVGIGQISSEVPQNLSASRPQDRQFILSSKKLLLSDSGFYLCAGGGGTEAFFGQGTRLTVV.

The chain is built from TRBV5-1 and TRBJ2-4; 8 bases are shared with TRBD1. With 0 bases clipped from V and 8 bases from J, the junction kept 4 bases outside the gene matches. The germline V gene has CDR1 SGHRS and CDR2 YFSETQ. The CDR3 totals 14 residues. The CDR3 is CASSLAGGRDIQYF. The CDR3 DNA reads as TGCGCCAGCAGCTTGGCAGGGGGCAGGGACATTCAGTACTTC.

This clone was detected only a few times. The rearrangement links TRBV7-3 to TRBJ2-7; perhaps D is TRBD1 or TRBD2 (6 bases each). The CDR3 spans 13 residues. V was shortened by 5 bases and J by 7 bases, with 15 bases between the two germline ends. The germline CDR1 and CDR2 sequences are SGHTA and FQGTGA. For the CDR3, the DNA is TGTGCCAGCAGCGTCGGGGGCTCGGGTGAGCAGTACTTC. It yields the protein CASSVGGSGEQYF.

Notes on this clone: The same CDR3 arises from other DNA sequences in this sample as well. DNA of the CDR3: TGTGCCAGCAGCTTAGGCCAGAACACTGAAGCTTTCTTT. It translates to CASSLGQNTEAFF. The J gene is TRBJ1-1, the V gene TRBV7-9, with D hard to call. Germline CDR1 and CDR2: SEHNR and FQNEAQ (reference sequence). CDR3 size: 13 residues. Trimming removed 1 base at V and 1 base at J, with 4 bases between. Full variable domain (rest looked up from reference TRBV7-9 and TRBJ1-1): DTGVSQNPRHKITKRGQNVTFRCDPISEHNRLYWYRQTLGQGPEFLTYFQNEAQLEKSRLLSDRFSAERPKGSFSTLEIQRTEQGDSAMYLCASSLGQNTEAFFGQGTRLTVV.

The gene calls are TRBV5-8 and TRBJ1-4; 10 bases match TRBD1. This CDR3 comprises 16 residues. Germline V gene lookup returns CDR1 SGHTS and CDR2 YDEGEE. The V gene end was trimmed by 0 bases and the J gene end by 8 bases; junction bases not matched to a gene: 7. The CDR3 protein is CASSLASGTGDEKLFF. The CDR3 nucleotides are TGTGCCAGCAGCTTGGCTAGTGGGACAGGGGACGAAAAACTGTTTTTT.

The chain recombines TRBV5-6 with TRBJ2-7; D remains ambiguous. The ends were cut back, 0 bases at V and 2 bases at J, with 3 bases in the middle. Germline lookup yields CDR1 SGHDT and CDR2 YYEEEE. This CDR3 comprises 12 residues. Written as DNA, the CDR3 is TGTGCCAGCAGCTTGGGCGCCTACGAGCAGTACGTC. It is translated as CASSLGAYEQYV.

The genes are TRBV5-1 and TRBJ2-5, with 8 bases that match TRBD2. The CDR3 runs 14 residues. In germline, CDR1 is SGHRS, CDR2 YFSETQ. After removal of 1 base from V and 5 bases from J, the junction contained 4 bases not matched to a gene. CDR3 protein: CASSLPTSVETQYF. The CDR3 nucleotides are TGCGCCAGCAGCTTGCCGACTAGCGTCGAGACCCAGTACTTC.

J is TRBJ1-1 and V is TRBV5-1; the D is unclear. Trimming removed 5 bases at V and 2 bases at J, with 10 bases between. Germline CDR1 and CDR2: SGHRS and YFSETQ. The CDR3 is 13 amino acids. CDR3 in amino acids: CASRRARNTEAFF. CDR3 coding DNA: TGCGCCAGCAGACGGGCACGTAACACTGAAGCTTTCTTT. Drawing the rest from reference TRBV5-1 and TRBJ1-1, the complete variable domain is KAGVTQTPRYLIKTRGQQVTLSCSPISGHRSVSWYQQTPGQGLQFLFEYFSETQRNKGNFPGRFSGRQFSNSRSEMNVSTLELGDSALYLCASRRARNTEAFFGQGTRLTVV.

The chain uses TRBV4-2 and TRBJ1-4, with TRBD1 matching over 8 bases. The CDR3 length is 17 residues. The V gene's germline CDR1 is LGHNA and CDR2 YNFKEQ. Trimming at V came to 4 bases and at J to 5 bases, leaving 12 bases not matched to a gene. CDR3 bases: TGTGCCAGCAGCCGCGGACCTTCCAGGGGGCAGAATGAAAAACTGTTTTTT. It encodes CASSRGPSRGQNEKLFF.

The V call is TRBV7-3, the J call TRBJ1-6; D gene ambiguous. The CDR3 is 13 amino acids. From germline, CDR1 is SGHTA and CDR2 FQGTGA. The germline V and J ends were trimmed by 4 bases and 7 bases, with 8 bases remaining between them. The CDR3 bases are TGTGCCAGCAGCTCCCTGGTAAATTCACCCCTCCACTTT. Protein sequence: CASSSLVNSPLHF.

V gene TRBV4-3 combines with J gene TRBJ2-3; 7 bases match TRBD2. Germline CDR1 is LGHNA and CDR2 is YSLEER. Unmatched junction bases numbered 9, after V lost 0 bases and J lost 0 bases. CDR3 length: 18 amino acids. Here the CDR3 DNA reads TGCGCCAGCAGCCAAGAGGGGGGGAGGGTGTTTAGCACAGATACGCAGTATTTT. It is translated as CASSQEGGRVFSTDTQYF.

Points on this clone: Other DNA sequences in this sample translate to the same CDR3. The chain uses TRBV2 and TRBJ1-4; D remains unclear. The germline V and J ends were trimmed by 7 bases and 8 bases, with 11 bases remaining between them. Germline V lookup: CDR1 SNHLY, CDR2 FYNNEI. The CDR3 runs 12 residues. CDR3 coding DNA: TGTGCCAGCAAGTATACGGGGGAAAAACTGTTTTTT. Encoded protein: CASKYTGEKLFF. The full variable domain, completed using reference TRBV2 and TRBJ1-4, is EPEVTQTPSHQVTQMGQEVILRCVPISNHLYFYWYRQILGQKVEFLVSFYNNEISEKSEIFDDQFSVERPDGSNFTLKIRSTKLEDSAMYFCASKYTGEKLFFGSGTQLSVL.

This clone was recorded once. The gene calls are TRBV7-3 and TRBJ2-3; 16 bases match TRBD2. V shed 1 base and J 4 bases; nucleotides not matched to a gene: 8. This CDR3 is built from 19 residues. Per the germline V gene, CDR1 is SGHTA and CDR2 is FQGTGA. The CDR3 DNA follows: TGTGCCAGCAGCTTAAGGGGACTAGCGGGAGGGCGAGGGGCAGATACGCAGTATTTT. Translated: CASSLRGLAGGRGADTQYF. Complete variable domain (other parts from reference TRBV7-3 and TRBJ2-3): GAGVSQTPSNKVTEKGKYVELRCDPISGHTALYWYRQSLGQGPEFLIYFQGTGAADDSGLPNDRFFAVRPEGSVSTLKIQRTERGDSAVYLCASSLRGLAGGRGADTQYFGPGTRLTVL.